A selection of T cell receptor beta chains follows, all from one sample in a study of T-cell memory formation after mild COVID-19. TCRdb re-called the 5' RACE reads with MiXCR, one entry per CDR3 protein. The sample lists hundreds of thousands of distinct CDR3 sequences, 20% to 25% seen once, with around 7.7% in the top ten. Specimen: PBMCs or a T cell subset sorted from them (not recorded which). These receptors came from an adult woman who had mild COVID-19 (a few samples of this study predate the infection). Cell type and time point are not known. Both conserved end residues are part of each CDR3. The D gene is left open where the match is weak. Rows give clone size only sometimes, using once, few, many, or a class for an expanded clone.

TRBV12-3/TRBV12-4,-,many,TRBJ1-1,TGTGCCAGCAGTCCCCAACAGCCTCTGAACACTGAAGCTTTCTTT,CASSPQQPLNTEAFF
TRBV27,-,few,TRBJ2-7,TGTGCCAGCAGTATCCTTGGGCCCTACGAGCAGTACTTC,CASSILGPYEQYF
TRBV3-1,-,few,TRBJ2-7,TGTGCCAGCAGTAAACAGGGAATCTACGAGCAGTACTTC,CASSKQGIYEQYF
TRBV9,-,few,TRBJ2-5,TGTGCCAGCAGCGTAGGGGCAGGAGAGACCCAGTACTTC,CASSVGAGETQYF
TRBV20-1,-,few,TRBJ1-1,TGCAGTGCTAGGGCTGTCGAGGGGCTGAACACTGAAGCTTTCTTT,CSARAVEGLNTEAFF
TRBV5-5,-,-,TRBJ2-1,TGTGCCAGCAGCCCCAGAGTTGAGCAGTTCTTC,CASSPRVEQFF
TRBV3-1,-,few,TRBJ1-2,TGTGCCAGCAGCAGCCCAGGGCCACACTATGGCTACACCTTC,CASSSPGPHYGYTF
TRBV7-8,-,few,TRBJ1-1,TGTGCCAGCAGCTTAGCGGGATGGAACACTGAAGCTTTCTTT,CASSLAGWNTEAFF
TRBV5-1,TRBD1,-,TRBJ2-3,TGCGCCAGCAGCTTGGCCGGGACAGCGATTACCACAGATACGCAGTATTTT,CASSLAGTAITTDTQYF
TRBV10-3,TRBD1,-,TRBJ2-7,TGTGCCATCAGTGAGCCGGACAGGGGCCCCTACGAGCAGTACTTC,CAISEPDRGPYEQYF
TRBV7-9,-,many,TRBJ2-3,TGTGCCAGCAGCACCTTACAAGTTGGGGTCGATACGCAGTATTTT,CASSTLQVGVDTQYF
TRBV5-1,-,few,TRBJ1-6,TGCGCCAGCAGCTTGGGTGGGACATCCGGCTCCTATAATTCACCCCTCCACTTT,CASSLGGTSGSYNSPLHF
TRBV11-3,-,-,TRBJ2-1,TGTGCCAGCAGCTTAGATCACGGGGGCCAGAATGAGCAGTTCTTC,CASSLDHGGQNEQFF
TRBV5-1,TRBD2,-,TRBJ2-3,TGCGCCAGCAGCCCTGGGAGCGGGGGACTCACAGATACGCAGTATTTT,CASSPGSGGLTDTQYF
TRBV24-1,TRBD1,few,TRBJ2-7,TGTGCCACCAAACCCCGGGACAGCGCGACCTACGAGCAGTACTTC,CATKPRDSATYEQYF
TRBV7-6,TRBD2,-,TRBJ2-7,TGTGCCAGCAGCTTAACCACGGCTAGCGGTTACTACGAGCAGTACTTC,CASSLTTASGYYEQYF
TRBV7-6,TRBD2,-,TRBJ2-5,TGTGCCAGCAGCATTAGCGGGGCGCGGGGAGAGACCCAGTACTTC,CASSISGARGETQYF
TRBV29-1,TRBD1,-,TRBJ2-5,TGCAGCGTTGGGAGGGCAGGGGGCGTCGAGACCCAGTACTTC,CSVGRAGGVETQYF
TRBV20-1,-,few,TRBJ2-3,TGCAGTGCTAGTATCCCGGACACAGATACGCAGTATTTT,CSASIPDTDTQYF
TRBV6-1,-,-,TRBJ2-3,TGTGCCAGCTCGGAGCGGAACACAGATACGCAGTATTTT,CASSERNTDTQYF
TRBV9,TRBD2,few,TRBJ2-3,TGTGCCAGCAGCGTAACCAGCGGGGGGGCAAATACGCAGTATTTT,CASSVTSGGANTQYF
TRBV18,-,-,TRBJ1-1,TGTGCCAGCTCATCGGCCTTGAACACTGAAGCTTTCTTT,CASSSALNTEAFF
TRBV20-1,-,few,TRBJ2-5,TGCAGTGCTGAGAAGGGCAGTGAGACCCAGTACTTC,CSAEKGSETQYF
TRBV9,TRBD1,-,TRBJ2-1,TGTGCCAGCAGCCCTCGACAGGGGGGACCACGGTATGAGCAGTTCTTC,CASSPRQGGPRYEQFF
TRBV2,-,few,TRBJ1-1,TGTGCCAGCAGTGCGGCGGGGGGATGGGGCACTGAAGCTTTCTTT,CASSAAGGWGTEAFF
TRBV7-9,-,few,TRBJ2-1,TGTGCCAGCAGCTTAGCGTATGTTGCGGGAACCCTATACAATGAGCAGTTCTTC,CASSLAYVAGTLYNEQFF
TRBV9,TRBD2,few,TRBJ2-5,TGTGCCAGCGGAGAGTTCCGCGGGGGGCAAGAGACCCAGTACTTC,CASGEFRGGQETQYF
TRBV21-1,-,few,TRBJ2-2,TGTGCCAGCAGCCCCCAGGGCGGACCCGGGGAGCTGTTTTTT,CASSPQGGPGELFF
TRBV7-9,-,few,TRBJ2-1,TGTGCCAGCAGCTTTGTGGATAGATACAATGAGCAGTTCTTC,CASSFVDRYNEQFF
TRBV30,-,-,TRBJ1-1,TGTGCCTGGAGGCGATGGGGAACTGAAGCTTTCTTT,CAWRRWGTEAFF
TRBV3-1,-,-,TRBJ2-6,TGTGCCAGCAGCCAAGACTCGGTATTACAGGCTGGGGCCAACGTCCTGACTTTC,CASSQDSVLQAGANVLTF
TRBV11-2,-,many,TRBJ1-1,TGTGCCAGCAGCCTCGGCGGGGCGATAGTGGACACTGAAGCTTTCTTT,CASSLGGAIVDTEAFF
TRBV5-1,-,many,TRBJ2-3,TGCGCCAGCAGCTTGGGTGCAGAACGGGCAGTCGCGGCAGATACGCAGTATTTT,CASSLGAERAVAADTQYF
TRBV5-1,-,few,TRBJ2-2,TGCGCCAGCAGCTTGGAAGGAGTGGAAACCGGGGAGCTGTTTTTT,CASSLEGVETGELFF
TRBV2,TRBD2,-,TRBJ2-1,TGTGCCAGCAGTGAAGTAACTAGCGGGAGCGTGGATGAGCAGTTCTTC,CASSEVTSGSVDEQFF
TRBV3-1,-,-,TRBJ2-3,TGTGCCAGCAGCCAAGATCAGGGCCAGACTAGCACAGATACGCAGTATTTT,CASSQDQGQTSTDTQYF
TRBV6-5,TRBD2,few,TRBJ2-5,TGTGCCAGCAGTCCCCCCGGGACTAGCGGGGCGACCCAGTACTTC,CASSPPGTSGATQYF
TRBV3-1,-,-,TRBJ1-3,TGTGCCAGCAGCCTCTCCGAGGGTGCATCGAACACCATATATTTT,CASSLSEGASNTIYF
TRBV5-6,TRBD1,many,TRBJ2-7,TGTGCCAGCGGGACAGGGCCCGGGGGCTACGAGCAGTACTTC,CASGTGPGGYEQYF
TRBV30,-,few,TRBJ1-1,TGTGCCTGGAGTCGGATGAACACTGAAGCTTTCTTT,CAWSRMNTEAFF
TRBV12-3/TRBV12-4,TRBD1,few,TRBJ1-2,TGTGCCAGCAGTGTTACAGGGGGCCCCGGCCCCTATGGCTACACCTTC,CASSVTGGPGPYGYTF
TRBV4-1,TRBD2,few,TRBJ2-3,TGCGCCAGCAGCCAACAGACTAGCGGGATCACAGATACGCAGTATTTT,CASSQQTSGITDTQYF
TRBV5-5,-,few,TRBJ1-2,TGTGCCAGCAGCATGGGGATAAACTATGGCTACACCTTC,CASSMGINYGYTF
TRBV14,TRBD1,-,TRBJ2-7,TGTGCCAGCAGCCATTGGGGACAGCGATCCTACGAGCAGTACTTC,CASSHWGQRSYEQYF
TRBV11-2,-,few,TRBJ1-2,TGTGCCAGCAGCTTAGAGGTCGGAGGTGGGACCTATGGCTACACCTTC,CASSLEVGGGTYGYTF
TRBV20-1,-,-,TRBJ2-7,TGCAGTGCTAGAGATCTCAAGTTGGGGGATGAGCAGTACTTC,CSARDLKLGDEQYF
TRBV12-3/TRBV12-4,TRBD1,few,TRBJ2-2,TGTGCCAGCAGTTTAGGGACAGGGGCCACCGGGGAGCTGTTTTTT,CASSLGTGATGELFF
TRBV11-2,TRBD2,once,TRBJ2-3,TGTGCCAGCAGAGAGGGGACTAGCGGGGTTGATACGCAGTATTTT,CASREGTSGVDTQYF
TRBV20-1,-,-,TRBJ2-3,TGCAGTGCGATACGGGAGTGGGGGACCACTAGCACAGATACGCAGTATTTT,CSAIREWGTTSTDTQYF
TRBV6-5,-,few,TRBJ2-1,TGTGCCAGCAGTTACTCGAACCCGGGTAGGGGGGGGAAACAATGGGAGCAGTTCTTC,CASSYSNPGRGGKQWEQFF
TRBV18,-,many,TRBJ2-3,TGTGCCAGCTCGCCACTCCAGGGTCCGGGCCTAGTTAGAGATACGCAGTATTTT,CASSPLQGPGLVRDTQYF
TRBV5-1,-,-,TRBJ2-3,TGCGCCAGCAGCTTGGCCCGGATGGGGAACCCAGATACGCAGTATTTT,CASSLARMGNPDTQYF
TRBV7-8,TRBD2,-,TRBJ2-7,TGTGCCAGCAGCTTGGAGCTAGCGGGGGACTACGAGCAGTACTTC,CASSLELAGDYEQYF
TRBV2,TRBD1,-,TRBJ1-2,TGTGCCAGCCGATTCGACAGGGCGAACTATGGCTACACCTTC,CASRFDRANYGYTF
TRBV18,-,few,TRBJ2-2,TGTGCCAGCTCACCAGTGCGGGGAATGCTCACCGGGGAGCTGTTTTTT,CASSPVRGMLTGELFF